This is a list of T cell receptor beta chains from one sample in a study of T cells after yellow fever vaccination. TCRdb re-derived calls from the 5' RACE reads in MiXCR, one entry per CDR3 protein. The sample has just under 600,000 distinct CDR3 sequences, roughly 13% seen once. This sample comprised PBMCs, obtained on the day of the yellow fever booster vaccination. The source is a man aged 25 to 40 who received the YFV17D yellow fever vaccine. The CDR3 runs from the conserved cysteine through the conserved F or W. D genes are given only for firm matches.

TRBV25-1,TRBD2,TRBJ2-2,CASSDPPLAGSTGELFF
TRBV27,-,TRBJ2-4,CASSRGVGTLAKNIQYF
TRBV6-5,TRBD2,TRBJ2-1,CASSYRGGEQFF
TRBV12-3/TRBV12-4,-,TRBJ1-5,CASRTTGEPQHF
TRBV10-3,-,TRBJ1-4,CAISGPSNEKLFF
TRBV28,TRBD1,TRBJ2-3,CASSLYYRDSVADTQYF
TRBV20-1,TRBD1,TRBJ2-5,CSAVDRGGETQYF
TRBV6-2/TRBV6-3,-,TRBJ2-6,CASSFSGANVLSF
TRBV23-1,TRBD1,TRBJ1-4,CARTSWTGDEKLFF
TRBV20-1,TRBD2,TRBJ2-1,CSANPGLAGISYNEQFF
TRBV15,-,TRBJ1-5,CATPPTVRQPQHF
TRBV7-2,-,TRBJ2-1,CASSRRASNVQNEQFF
TRBV20-1,TRBD1,TRBJ2-7,CSGGDRGNYEQYF
TRBV29-1,-,TRBJ1-3,CSVLISGNTIYF
TRBV6-1,-,TRBJ1-4,CASRGTGAGLF
TRBV12-3/TRBV12-4,TRBD2,TRBJ2-3,CASSLTSGKTDTQYF
TRBV5-1,TRBD1,TRBJ2-2,CASSLQGGPTGELFF
TRBV12-3/TRBV12-4,TRBD1,TRBJ1-5,CASRPYRGDQPQHF
TRBV12-3/TRBV12-4,TRBD2,TRBJ2-7,CASSFGLAGGAYEQYF
TRBV11-2,-,TRBJ2-2,CASSQSGGLPYRELFF
TRBV2,TRBD2,TRBJ2-5,CASSGGRRLAGETQYF
TRBV30,-,TRBJ1-1,CAWKWNADTEAFF